This T cell receptor beta chain was sequenced in a study of T-cell memory formation after mild COVID-19. This clonotype was seen a few times. Looked up from germline, CDR1 is SGHKS and CDR2 is YYEKEE (reference sequence). The ends were cut back, 2 bases at V and 2 bases at J, with 7 bases in the middle. The CDR3 consists of 13 residues. Each CDR3 protein is one row after TCRdb ran MiXCR on the 5' RACE reads. Of fewer than 250,000 distinct CDR3 sequences in the sample, about 27% were seen once. The clonotype comes from an adult woman who had mild COVID-19 (a few samples of this study predate the infection). Cell type and time point are not known. The rearrangement uses TRBV5-5 and TRBJ2-5; D unresolved. The sequenced material came from PBMCs or a T cell subset sorted from them (not recorded which). CDR3 in DNA: TGTGCCAGCAGCTTTAGTGCGCAAGAGACCCAGTACTTC. This sequence encodes CASSFSAQETQYF.